The 12 T cell receptor beta chains in this list originate from one sample, sequenced in a study of vaccination effects on CD4 cells after COVID-19 (dated by TCRdb to the early 2020s). After about 9 days of culture, CD4+ T cells were isolated with the EasySep CD4+ T cell isolation kit. Each participant got two doses of an mRNA SARS-CoV-2 vaccine, either BNT162b2 or mRNA-1273. Receptor amplification or capture employed the immunoSEQ multiplex PCR assay. Not all clones reach the TCRdb copy of this immuneACCESS table, which keeps in-frame sequences only. Checked studies attribute under half of the gap to unresolved V genes and leave the rest unexplained. In this sample the table shows just over 55,000 clones, approximately 72% of which occur a single time. The top ten constitute about 4.5% of the sample. Their antigen targets remain unknown. The starting material was CD4+ T cells from PBMCs cultured without peptide, obtained after COVID-19 vaccination. The receptor source for this set is a human donor who received a COVID-19 vaccine.

This chain connects TRBV18 to TRBJ1-2; D gene ambiguous. The V end was cut by 3 bases, the J end by 7 bases, with 15 bases between. The CDR3 loop spans 14 amino acids. Germline-derived CDR1 and CDR2 are KGHSH and LQKENI. CDR3 protein: CASSPPGRAGGYTF. The CDR3 DNA reads TGTGCCAGCTCACCCCCGGGGAGGGCAGGTGGCTACACCTTC.

The chain employs TRBV10-3 and TRBJ1-2; D is unresolved. The CDR3 loop spans 14 amino acids. V dropped 3 bases and J dropped 4 bases, with 12 bases sitting between them. Germline CDR1 ENHRY, CDR2 SYGVKD. CDR3 sequence reads: CAISDRTDIYGYTF. CDR3 nucleotide sequence: TGTGCCATCAGTGACCGGACGGATATCTATGGCTACACCTTC.

The V and J genes are TRBV5-1 and TRBJ2-5, with D tentatively TRBD1 or TRBD2 (6 bases each). V dropped 0 bases and J dropped 2 bases, with 11 bases sitting between them. Germline V gives CDR1 SGHRS, CDR2 YFSETQ. The CDR3 has 15 amino acids. The CDR3 is CASSLAGAKQETQYF. The CDR3 DNA sequence: TGCGCCAGCAGCTTGGCGGGGGCCAAACAAGAGACCCAGTACTTC.

The chain joins TRBV18 to TRBJ2-7; 7 bases fit TRBD1. Germline CDR1 KGHSH, CDR2 LQKENI. The trim removed 8 bases at V and 1 base at J, leaving 5 bases unmatched. This CDR3 region has 13 residues. The CDR3 sequence: CASAPTGSYEQYF. In DNA form, the CDR3 reads TGTGCCAGCGCCCCGACAGGGTCCTACGAGCAGTACTTC.

The chain uses TRBV28 and TRBJ2-5; possible D gene TRBD1, 5 bases. The CDR3 has 14 amino acids. CDR1 and CDR2 (germline): MDHEN, SYDVKM. Trimming removed 5 bases at V and 1 base at J, with 11 bases between. CDR3 residues: CASSNEGAQETQYF. The CDR3 DNA is TGTGCCAGCAGTAACGAAGGGGCCCAAGAGACCCAGTACTTC. Combining the CDR3 with reference TRBV28 and TRBJ2-5 gives the whole variable domain DVKVTQSSRYLVKRTGEKVFLECVQDMDHENMFWYRQDPGLGLRLIYFSYDVKMKEKGDIPEGYSVSREKKERFSLILESASTNQTSMYLCASSNEGAQETQYFGPGTRLLVL.

As regards this clone: At one end the junction does not follow the germline gene, possibly because of a read error. This rearrangement joins TRBV6-5 to TRBJ2-7; 12 nucleotides line up with TRBD2. Germline V gene data show CDR1 as MNHEY and CDR2 as SVGAGI. This CDR3 is 15 amino acids long. CDR3 nucleotide sequence: TGTGCCAGCAGCTACTGGACTAGCGGGGATTACGAGCAGTACTTC. This sequence encodes CASSYWTSGDYEQYF.

This sequence joins TRBV12-5 and TRBJ1-1, with 7 nucleotides matching TRBD1. The CDR3 runs 16 residues. With V trimmed by 4 bases and J by 0 bases, 8 bases remained unmatched. Germline V lookup: CDR1 LGHNT, CDR2 FRNRAP. CDR3 bases: TGTGCTAGTGGTTCGTGGGACAGTCCAATGAACACTGAAGCTTTCTTT. Amino acid sequence: CASGSWDSPMNTEAFF.

The J gene is TRBJ2-3, the V gene TRBV9; D is possibly TRBD2 (6 bases). V was shortened by 4 bases and J by 4 bases, with 7 bases between the two germline ends. Looked up from germline, CDR1 is SGDLS and CDR2 is YYNGEE. The CDR3 length is 12 residues. CDR3 sequence: CASSTSSDTQYF. The CDR3 DNA is TGTGCCAGCAGCACTAGCTCAGATACGCAGTATTTT.

The chain recombines TRBV18 with TRBJ2-2; D tentatively fits TRBD1 or TRBD2 (6 bases each). In germline, CDR1 is KGHSH, CDR2 LQKENI. The V gene lost 10 bases and the J gene lost 1 base, with 13 bases spanning the gap. The CDR3 runs to 14 residues. The CDR3 spells CATWRDKNTGELFF. CDR3 bases: TGTGCCACCTGGCGGGACAAGAACACCGGGGAGCTGTTTTTT. The complete variable domain, with remaining parts taken from reference TRBV18 and TRBJ2-2, reads NAGVMQNPRHLVRRRGQEARLRCSPMKGHSHVYWYRQLPEEGLKFMVYLQKENIIDESGMPKERFSAEFPKEGPSILRIQQVVRGDSAAYFCATWRDKNTGELFFGEGSRLTVL.

The V gene is TRBV11-2, the J gene TRBJ2-7; 9 bases are shared with TRBD2. V was pared by 5 bases and J by 2 bases, with 16 bases of the junction left unmatched. Germline values: CDR1 SGHAT, CDR2 FQNNGV. This CDR3 contains 18 residues. The CDR3 region has the DNA TGTGCCAGCAGCCCTCTCCGGACTAAGCGGGAGGTCCCCTACGAGCAGTACTTC. It translates to CASSPLRTKREVPYEQYF.

Concerning this clone itself: Without the conserved terminal phenylalanine or tryptophan, this CDR3 likely stems from a read error. The DNA is omitted, as the CDR3 cannot be located on it reliably, and the CDR3 follows TCRdb's listing. The rearrangement uses TRBV18 and TRBJ2-7. The CDR3 contains 13 residues when both ends are counted. From germline, CDR1 is KGHSH and CDR2 LQKENI. This chain's CDR3 is CASSPSAGTGLQL.

The chain employs TRBV30 and TRBJ2-1; possibly TRBD2 for D (5 bases). Germline V gene sequence: CDR1 GTSNPN, CDR2 SVGIG (reference sequence). The CDR3 length is 12 residues. The V end lost 6 bases, the J end lost 9 bases, and 15 bases lay between the germline ends. The CDR3 here is CACQLVGSEQFF. CDR3 nucleotide sequence: TGTGCCTGCCAGCTCGTTGGGAGTGAGCAGTTCTTC.